This is a list of T cell receptor beta chains from one sample in a study of OX40 agonist ivuxolimab in advanced cancers. Sequenced by immunoSEQ multiplex PCR; TCRdb stores in-frame clones only, minus some. Of approximately 62,000 clones in the sample, 92% were seen once. Material: CD4+ or CD8+ T cells sorted from blood, obtained in a trial of the OX40 agonist ivuxolimab. These receptors all come from an adult with an advanced solid tumor such as melanoma, head and neck, liver or kidney cancer. The CDR3 runs from the conserved cysteine through the conserved F or W. Each record gives: CDR3 length, D gene, V gene, J gene, clone size, CDR3 protein, CDR3 DNA. The D gene is left open where the match is weak. Clone size is stated in some rows and not others, as once, few, many or a class when expanded.

16	-	TRBV4-2	TRBJ2-7	-	CASSQDWPDKSYEQYF	TGTGCCAGCAGCCAAGATTGGCCAGATAAATCCTACGAGCAGTACTTC
15	-	TRBV11-2	TRBJ2-5	once	CASSPYLMTRETQYF	TGTGCCAGCAGCCCCTACCTCATGACTCGTGAGACCCAGTACTTC
15	TRBD2	TRBV4-3	TRBJ2-2	-	CASSQSSGIPGELFF	TGCGCCAGCAGCCAGAGTAGCGGGATCCCCGGGGAGCTGTTTTTT
14	-	TRBV14	TRBJ2-7	-	CASSQVPGDYEQYF	TGTGCCAGCAGCCAGGTCCCAGGGGACTACGAGCAGTACTTC
16	TRBD1	TRBV14	TRBJ1-1	-	CASSPPGQGFVFEAFF	TGTGCCAGCAGCCCCCCGGGACAGGGCTTTGTTTTTGAAGCTTTCTTT
17	-	TRBV5-1	TRBJ2-1	-	CASSLVGPLSSYNEQFF	TGCGCCAGCAGCTTGGTAGGTCCCCTCTCCTCCTACAATGAGCAGTTCTTC
14	TRBD2	TRBV6-5	TRBJ2-7	once	CASSYSSGDYEQYF	TGTGCCAGCAGTTACTCGAGCGGGGATTACGAGCAGTACTTC
13	-	TRBV5-1	TRBJ1-1	few	CASSFQGTTEAFF	TGCGCCAGCAGCTTCCAGGGGACCACTGAAGCTTTCTTT
11	-	TRBV19	TRBJ2-7	-	CASSGLYEQYF	TGTGCCAGTAGTGGTCTGTACGAGCAGTACTTC
11	TRBD1	TRBV10-1	TRBJ1-2	few	CASSESSGQSF	TGCGCCAGCAGTGAGTCATCGGGACAGAGCTTC
13	-	TRBV9	TRBJ2-5	-	CASSDGRAETQYF	TGTGCCAGCAGCGACGGCAGGGCGGAGACCCAGTACTTC
15	-	TRBV5-1	TRBJ1-4	-	CASSYWGSTNEKLFF	TGCGCCAGCAGTTACTGGGGGTCAACTAATGAAAAACTGTTTTTT
15	-	TRBV2	TRBJ1-3	-	CASTPDSFSGNTIYF	TGTGCCAGCACCCCCGACAGCTTCTCTGGAAACACCATATATTTT
15	-	TRBV10-3	TRBJ2-3	-	CAISDRQDRTDTQYF	TGTGCCATCAGTGACAGGCAGGATAGGACAGATACGCAGTATTTT
15	TRBD2	TRBV5-5	TRBJ2-1	once	CASSFNSGDYNEQFF	TGTGCCAGCAGCTTTAATAGCGGGGATTACAATGAGCAGTTCTTC
14	-	TRBV15	TRBJ1-5	-	CATSRDPENQPQHF	TGTGCCACCAGCAGAGATCCCGAAAATCAGCCCCAGCATTTT
19	TRBD1	TRBV23-1	TRBJ1-5	-	CASSQSGTGAPFSNQPQHF	TGCGCCAGCAGTCAATCAGGGACAGGGGCACCCTTTAGCAATCAGCCCCAGCATTTT
15	TRBD1	TRBV5-1	TRBJ1-1	-	CASSLKGQGGTEAFF	TGCGCCAGCAGCTTGAAGGGACAGGGGGGCACTGAAGCTTTCTTT
16	TRBD2	TRBV5-1	TRBJ2-3	-	CASSQGLAGSTDTQYF	TGCGCCAGCAGCCAGGGACTAGCGGGCTCCACAGATACGCAGTATTTT
10	-	TRBV12-5	TRBJ2-1	few	CASGTGGQFF	TGTGCTAGTGGTACTGGAGGCCAGTTCTTC
13	-	TRBV7-2	TRBJ2-2	-	CASSLTNTGELFF	TGTGCCAGCAGCTTAACGAACACCGGGGAGCTGTTTTTT
11	TRBD2	TRBV30	TRBJ2-1	-	CAWEWGGEQFF	TGTGCCTGGGAGTGGGGGGGTGAGCAGTTCTTC
16	-	TRBV6-4	TRBJ2-7	-	CASSDLGLKSLFGQYF	TGTGCCAGCAGTGACTTAGGACTAAAGAGCCTGTTCGGGCAGTACTTC
12	-	TRBV7-2	TRBJ2-1	-	CASSLHVIEQFF	TGTGCCAGCAGCTTACATGTTATTGAGCAGTTCTTC
15	TRBD1	TRBV27	TRBJ2-7	-	CASSLGGQGAYEQYF	TGTGCCAGCAGTTTAGGAGGACAGGGGGCCTACGAGCAGTACTTC
16	-	TRBV11-2	TRBJ1-2	-	CASSRTVRPTNYGYTF	TGTGCCAGCAGCCGTACCGTTCGACCAACTAACTATGGCTACACCTTC
13	-	TRBV7-2	TRBJ2-3	-	CASSLGSTDTQYF	TGTGCCAGCAGCTTAGGGAGCACAGATACGCAGTATTTT
15	TRBD2	TRBV13	TRBJ2-1	-	CASSSERGGYNEQFF	TGTGCCAGCAGCTCCGAGCGGGGGGGTTACAATGAGCAGTTCTTC
18	-	TRBV11-2	TRBJ2-7	-	CASSSTYGIQNVAYEQYF	TGTGCCAGCAGCTCCACTTACGGAATTCAAAATGTAGCCTACGAGCAGTACTTC
15	-	TRBV7-9	TRBJ2-3	-	CASSPGVPSTDTQYF	TGTGCCAGCAGCCCGGGGGTTCCTAGCACAGATACGCAGTATTTT
17	-	TRBV7-3	TRBJ2-6	-	CASSLDVLGSGANVLTF	TGTGCCAGCAGCTTAGACGTTCTGGGCTCTGGGGCCAACGTCCTGACTTTC
14	TRBD2	TRBV27	TRBJ2-7	-	CASNLAGATYEQYF	TGTGCCAGCAATCTAGCGGGAGCAACCTACGAGCAGTACTTC
13	-	TRBV7-3	TRBJ2-5	once	CASSPGTQETQYF	TGTGCCAGCAGCCCCGGGACCCAAGAGACCCAGTACTTC
12	-	TRBV11-2	TRBJ2-1	-	CASSYSVNEQFF	TGTGCCAGCAGTTATAGTGTAAATGAGCAGTTCTTC
14	-	TRBV27	TRBJ2-2	-	CASSNEAFAGELFF	TGTGCCAGCAGTAATGAGGCGTTTGCCGGGGAGCTGTTTTTT
17	TRBD2	TRBV27	TRBJ2-3	-	CASSLSAGTRITDTQYF	TGTGCCAGCAGTTTATCAGCTGGGACTAGGATCACAGATACGCAGTATTTT
14	-	TRBV29-1	TRBJ1-1	-	CSVEGKSGGTEAFF	TGCAGCGTTGAAGGGAAATCCGGGGGCACTGAAGCTTTCTTT
15	-	TRBV6-6	TRBJ2-3	-	CASSYWGGQEDTQYF	TGTGCCAGCAGTTATTGGGGGGGGCAGGAAGATACGCAGTATTTT
15	-	TRBV5-4	TRBJ1-1	-	CASSSPELMNTEAFF	TGTGCCAGCAGCTCGCCAGAGCTTATGAACACTGAAGCTTTCTTT
17	-	TRBV7-2	TRBJ2-3	-	CASSLFRGGGHTDTQYF	TGTGCCAGCAGCTTATTCCGTGGCGGCGGCCACACAGATACGCAGTATTTT
12	-	TRBV2	TRBJ2-7	-	CASSERGGEQYF	TGTGCCAGCAGTGAAAGGGGGGGCGAGCAGTACTTC
18	-	TRBV9	TRBJ1-2	-	CASSVGGGPVSGDYGYTF	TGTGCCAGCAGCGTAGGAGGGGGACCGGTCTCTGGGGACTATGGCTACACCTTC
15	-	TRBV5-1	TRBJ2-3	-	CASSLVAPPPDTQYF	TGCGCCAGCAGCTTGGTCGCGCCTCCACCAGATACGCAGTATTTT
13	-	TRBV4-1	TRBJ1-1	-	CASSQGYRIEAFF	TGCGCCAGCAGCCAAGGGTATCGCATCGAAGCTTTCTTT
13	-	TRBV19	TRBJ1-1	few	CASSITGYTEAFF	TGTGCCAGTAGTATCACAGGATACACTGAAGCTTTCTTT
15	-	TRBV5-1	TRBJ2-5	-	CASSLGGGYQETQYF	TGCGCCAGCAGCTTGGGAGGGGGGTACCAAGAGACCCAGTACTTC
14	-	TRBV11-2	TRBJ1-3	-	CASSLKVGGNTIYF	TGTGCCAGCAGCTTAAAGGTTGGGGGAAACACCATATATTTT
14	TRBD1	TRBV6-4	TRBJ1-5	-	CASSEGTEGQPQHF	TGTGCCAGCAGTGAGGGGACAGAGGGTCAGCCCCAGCATTTT
15	-	TRBV27	TRBJ2-3	-	CASSPDWEIKDTQYF	TGTGCCAGCAGTCCGGATTGGGAGATTAAAGATACGCAGTATTTT
15	TRBD1	TRBV10-3	TRBJ2-7	-	CAISGPGQGQGEQYF	TGTGCCATCAGTGGCCCGGGACAGGGGCAAGGCGAGCAGTACTTC
15	-	TRBV7-2	TRBJ2-5	-	CASSLTDSQQETQYF	TGTGCCAGCAGCTTGACCGACTCGCAGCAGGAGACCCAGTACTTC
13	-	TRBV6-5	TRBJ2-2	-	CASSHGGTGELFF	TGTGCCAGCAGCCACGGGGGCACCGGGGAGCTGTTTTTT
15	TRBD1	TRBV11-2	TRBJ2-7	-	CASSLSGTGAYEQYF	TGTGCCAGCAGCTTATCCGGGACAGGGGCCTACGAGCAGTACTTC
14	TRBD1	TRBV5-1	TRBJ1-1	-	CASSFRDRNTEAFF	TGCGCCAGCAGCTTCCGGGACAGGAACACTGAAGCTTTCTTT
14	-	TRBV4-3	TRBJ1-2	-	CASSQDQGYYGYTF	TGCGCCAGCAGCCAAGATCAGGGTTACTATGGCTACACCTTC
14	TRBD2	TRBV19	TRBJ2-7	-	CASSPSGGSYEQYF	TGTGCCAGTAGTCCTAGCGGGGGGTCCTACGAGCAGTACTTC
16	-	TRBV18	TRBJ2-3	-	CASSPQVGLGTDTQYF	TGTGCCAGCTCACCACAGGTCGGTCTGGGCACAGATACGCAGTATTTT